This T cell receptor (beta chain) was obtained from a study of blood T cells in healthy people across ages. Study findings and constraints: Diversity estimates drawn from one million T cells were deemed underestimates. Comparison with aged donors showed that long-lived donors had more naive CD4+ cells and higher diversity.

Each donor was a healthy Caucasian individual from Russia, aged roughly 6 to 90. Together with a sample-barcoded 5' primer, a J-beta primer mix was included in a second PCR lasting roughly 6 to 12 cycles. Every cDNA was tagged by a template-switch adaptor with 12 random nucleotides. One entry per CDR3 protein results from TCRdb running MiXCR on the 5' RACE reads. The table records around 870,000 distinct CDR3 sequences, about 28% of them present only once. This clonotype was found many times. Its antigen is unidentified. A much larger clone differs from this one at a single base, so this may be a read error. The sample was blood. This clonotype originated in an elderly woman in good health.

CDR3 amino acids: CASSVGGKETQYF. The CDR3 DNA follows: TGTGCCAGCAGCGTAGGAGGGAAAGAGACCCAGTACTTC. The chain carries TRBV9 and TRBJ2-5; a weak D match, TRBD2 (5 bases). Trimming cost V 0 bases and J 3 bases, with 6 bases left between them. Germline CDR1 SGDLS, CDR2 YYNGEE. CDR3 length: 13 residues.